The 9 T cell receptor beta chains given below trace back to one sample, sequenced in a study of T cell repertoires in cytomegalovirus infection. TCRdb fed the reads into MiXCR, producing one record per CDR3 protein. The table includes about 320,000 distinct CDR3 sequences, 8% to 9.5% detected once. Sequenced material: PBMCs. Receptor source: a human donor in good health (CMV status not recorded). Some clones in this sample may be carry-over from other donors' samples.

This clonotype has ten or more counts. The chain joins TRBV7-2 to TRBJ1-5; D unclear. Germline-derived CDR1 and CDR2 are SGHTA and FQGNSA. Trimming removed 4 bases at V and 3 bases at J, with 7 bases between. The CDR3 is 13 amino acids. The CDR3 DNA reads TGTGCCAGCAGCTACAGTAACAATCAGCCCCAGCATTTT. It yields the protein CASSYSNNQPQHF.

In this sample, this clonotype turned up many times. The genes are TRBV7-2 and TRBJ2-5; 9 bases align to TRBD1. Germline CDR1 and CDR2: SGHTA and FQGNSA. V dropped 5 bases and J dropped 0; count of bases not matched to a gene: 7. CDR3 size: 16 residues. The CDR3 region is CASSPIDRGYQETQYF. CDR3 in DNA: TGTGCCAGCAGCCCAATTGACAGGGGGTACCAAGAGACCCAGTACTTC.

The chain combines TRBV5-4 with TRBJ1-2; D not resolved. The V gene lost 7 bases and the J gene lost 0 bases, with 13 bases spanning the gap. Per germline, CDR1 SGHNT and CDR2 YYREEE (reference sequence). The CDR3 extends over 14 amino acids. The CDR3 bases are TGTGCCAGCTCCCGCGGGAACCCTAACTATGGCTACACCTTC. It codes for CASSRGNPNYGYTF.

The genes are TRBV30 and TRBJ2-4, with D maybe TRBD1 (5 bases). V dropped 1 base and J dropped 8 bases, with 9 bases sitting between them. The CDR3 loop spans 12 amino acids. The V gene's germline CDR1 is GTSNPN and CDR2 SVGIG (reference sequence). In DNA form, the CDR3 reads TGTGCCTGGAGTGAAGGGGCGGACATTCAGTACTTC. Protein sequence: CAWSEGADIQYF.

This clonotype was observed many times. V and J are TRBV27 and TRBJ2-6; D gene ambiguous. Germline V gene sequence: CDR1 MNHEY, CDR2 SMNVEV (reference sequence). With 3 bases removed from V and 3 bases from J, the gap between germline ends came to 21 bases. The CDR3 sequence is 19 residues long. CDR3 coding DNA: TGTGCCAGCAGTTTTAATGGAGTAGGCGGCACGCGTGGGGCCAACGTCCTGACTTTC. Amino acids: CASSFNGVGGTRGANVLTF.

This clonotype has a handful of counts. The chain combines TRBV12-3 or TRBV12-4 with TRBJ2-7, with no clear D. The CDR3 contains 14 residues. Trimming cost V 5 bases and J 0 bases, with 11 bases left between them. In nucleotides, the CDR3 is TGTGCCAGCAGTCCTAGAGGTCCCTCCTACGAGCAGTACTTC. Its protein is CASSPRGPSYEQYF.

The chain joins TRBV5-1 to TRBJ1-1; D is undetermined. This CDR3 comprises 15 residues. Germline V gives CDR1 SGHRS, CDR2 YFSETQ. V shed 3 bases and J shed 0 bases, with 12 bases lying between them. The CDR3 bases are TGCGCCAGCAGCTCCTCTTTAGGCATGAACACTGAAGCTTTCTTT. The encoded protein is CASSSSLGMNTEAFF.

In this sample, this clonotype turned up a few times. The chain uses TRBV5-6 and TRBJ2-1; the D gene is possibly TRBD2 (6 bases). Germline CDR1 SGHDT, CDR2 YYEEEE. This CDR3 region has 19 residues. V lost 4 bases, J lost 0 bases, and 23 bases lay in between. CDR3 in amino acids: CASSPDGGRGAYSYNEQFF. DNA for the CDR3: TGTGCCAGCAGCCCCGACGGGGGTCGCGGGGCTTACTCCTACAATGAGCAGTTCTTC.

This clonotype occurred once. The rearrangement joins TRBV7-3 to TRBJ1-2; D gene uncertain. V was trimmed by 5 bases and J by 5 bases, leaving 12 bases between them. There are 13 residues in the CDR3. Looked up from germline, CDR1 is SGHTA and CDR2 is FQGTGA. This chain's CDR3 is CASSLRVRYGYTF. The CDR3, as DNA: TGTGCCAGCAGCCTAAGGGTCAGATATGGCTACACCTTC.